This T cell receptor (beta chain) was found in a study of blood T cells in healthy people across ages. Study results and limitations: Because sorting was not performed, PBMCs prevented conclusive naive versus antigen-experienced comparison. A greater number of naive CD4+ cells and higher diversity distinguished long-lived donors from aged donors.

A sample-barcoded 5' primer and a J-beta primer mix were used in a second PCR of roughly 6 to 12 cycles. Every individual sample yielded 2.5 million or more paired-end reads (each containing CDR3). TCRdb redid the calling of the 5' RACE reads with MiXCR, one entry per CDR3 protein. The table shows some 800,000 distinct CDR3 sequences, with under 55% occurring only once. Germline CDR1 is DFQATT and CDR2 is SNEGSKA (reference sequence). CDR3 length equals 13 residues. Trimming pared 3 bases from V and 4 bases from J, leaving 10 bases between. Comment on this clonotype: Antigen specificity is unknown.

Sequencing was carried out using blood. This clonotype was sampled from a man aged 55 to 70 in good health. The chain has TRBV20-1 and TRBJ1-5; D unclear. The CDR3 DNA follows: TGCAGTGCTAGTCCCCTTGTGAATCAGCCCCAGCATTTT. Protein product: CSASPLVNQPQHF.